The entry below describes one T cell receptor (beta chain). TCRdb's table, derived via immunoSEQ multiplex PCR, lists solely in-frame clones and lacks some. The data show 140,000 to 150,000 clones, around 76% seen once. This record belongs to a study of cytotoxic CD8 clonotypes in ibrutinib-treated CLL. Study background: The authors obtained response samples at a median of about 12 months of treatment, range 6 to 36.

Around 2.1 micrograms of genomic DNA from cryopreserved PBMCs went into TCR beta libraries. The trim removed 5 bases at V and 8 bases at J, leaving 9 bases unmatched. CDR1 is SGHTA, CDR2 FQGTGA, per germline. The CDR3 covers 14 residues. The sample in question was PBMCs, obtained after 24 months of ibrutinib treatment. The V call is TRBV7-3, the J call TRBJ1-2; 9 bases match TRBD1. This TCR came from a human donor with chronic lymphocytic leukemia. CDR3 protein: CASSPGQGIGGYTF. CDR3 nucleotides: TGTGCCAGCAGCCCAGGACAGGGGATAGGAGGCTACACCTTC.